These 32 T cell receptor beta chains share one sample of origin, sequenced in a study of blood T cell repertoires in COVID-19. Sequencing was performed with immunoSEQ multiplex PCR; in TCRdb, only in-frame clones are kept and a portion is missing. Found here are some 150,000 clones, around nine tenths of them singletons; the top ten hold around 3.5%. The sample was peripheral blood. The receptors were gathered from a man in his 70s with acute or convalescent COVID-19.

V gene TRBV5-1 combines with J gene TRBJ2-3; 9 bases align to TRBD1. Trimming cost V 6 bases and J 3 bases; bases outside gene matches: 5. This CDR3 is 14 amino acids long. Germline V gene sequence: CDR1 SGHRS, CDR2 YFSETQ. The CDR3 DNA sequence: TGCGCCAGCAAGCCAGGACAGGGGACAGATACGCAGTATTTT. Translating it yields CASKPGQGTDTQYF.

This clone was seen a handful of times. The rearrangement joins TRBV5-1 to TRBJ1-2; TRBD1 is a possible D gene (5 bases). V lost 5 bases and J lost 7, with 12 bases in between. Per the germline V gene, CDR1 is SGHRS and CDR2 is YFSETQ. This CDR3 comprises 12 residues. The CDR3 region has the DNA TGCGCCAGCAGGGACACTCTGGGTGGCTACACCTTC. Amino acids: CASRDTLGGYTF.

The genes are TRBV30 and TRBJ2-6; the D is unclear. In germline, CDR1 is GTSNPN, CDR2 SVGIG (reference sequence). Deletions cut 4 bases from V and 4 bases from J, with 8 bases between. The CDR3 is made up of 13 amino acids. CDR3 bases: TGTGCCTGGACTCTCGGGGGGGCCAACGTCCTGACTTTC. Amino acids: CAWTLGGANVLTF.

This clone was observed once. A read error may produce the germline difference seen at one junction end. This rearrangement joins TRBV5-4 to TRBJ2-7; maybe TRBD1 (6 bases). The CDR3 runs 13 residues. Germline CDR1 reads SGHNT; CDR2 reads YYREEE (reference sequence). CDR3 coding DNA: TGTGCCAGCAGGTTGGACAGCTCCTACGAGCAGTACTTC. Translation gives CASRLDSSYEQYF.

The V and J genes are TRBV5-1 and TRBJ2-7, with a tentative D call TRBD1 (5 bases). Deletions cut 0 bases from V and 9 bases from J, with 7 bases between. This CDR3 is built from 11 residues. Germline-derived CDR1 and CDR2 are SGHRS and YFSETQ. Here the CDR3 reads CASSLETVQYF. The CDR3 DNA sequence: TGCGCCAGCAGCTTGGAGACAGTGCAGTACTTC.

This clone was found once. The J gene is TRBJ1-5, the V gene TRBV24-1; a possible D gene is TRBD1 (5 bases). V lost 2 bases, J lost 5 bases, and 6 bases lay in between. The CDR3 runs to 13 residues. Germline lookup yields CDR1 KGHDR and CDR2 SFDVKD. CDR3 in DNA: TGTGCCACCAGTGATTCCAGGGATCAGCCCCAGCATTTT. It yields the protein CATSDSRDQPQHF.

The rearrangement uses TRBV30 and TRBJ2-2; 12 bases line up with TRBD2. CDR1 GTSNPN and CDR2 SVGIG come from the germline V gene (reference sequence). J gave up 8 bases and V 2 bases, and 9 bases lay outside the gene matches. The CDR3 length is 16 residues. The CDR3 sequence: CAWSPTSGSFGGELFF. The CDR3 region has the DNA TGTGCCTGGAGTCCGACTAGCGGGAGTTTTGGGGGGGAGCTGTTTTTT.

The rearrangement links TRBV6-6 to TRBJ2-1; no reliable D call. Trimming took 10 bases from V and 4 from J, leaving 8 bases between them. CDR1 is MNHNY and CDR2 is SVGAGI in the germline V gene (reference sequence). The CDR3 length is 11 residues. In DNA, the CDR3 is TGTGCCACCGGAGATTACAATGAGCAGTTCTTC. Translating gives CATGDYNEQFF.

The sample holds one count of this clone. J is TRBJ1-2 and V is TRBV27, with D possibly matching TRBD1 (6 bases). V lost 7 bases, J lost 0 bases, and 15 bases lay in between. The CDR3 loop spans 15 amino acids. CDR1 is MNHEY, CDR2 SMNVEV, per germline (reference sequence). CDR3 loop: CASTLVGAANYGYTF. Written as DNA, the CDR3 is TGTGCCAGCACCTTAGTGGGGGCCGCTAACTATGGCTACACCTTC.

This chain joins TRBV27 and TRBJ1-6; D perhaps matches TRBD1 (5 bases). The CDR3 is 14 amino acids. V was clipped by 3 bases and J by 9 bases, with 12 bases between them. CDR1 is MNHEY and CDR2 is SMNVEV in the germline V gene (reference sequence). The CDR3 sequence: CASSFGAASSPLHF. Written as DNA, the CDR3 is TGTGCCAGCAGTTTTGGGGCAGCTTCTTCACCCCTCCACTTT.

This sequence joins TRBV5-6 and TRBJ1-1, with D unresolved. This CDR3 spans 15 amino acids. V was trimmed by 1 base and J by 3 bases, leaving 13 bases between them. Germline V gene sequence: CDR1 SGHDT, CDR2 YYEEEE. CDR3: CASSLLARRDTEAFF. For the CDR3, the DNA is TGTGCCAGCAGCTTGTTGGCTAGGCGAGACACTGAAGCTTTCTTT.

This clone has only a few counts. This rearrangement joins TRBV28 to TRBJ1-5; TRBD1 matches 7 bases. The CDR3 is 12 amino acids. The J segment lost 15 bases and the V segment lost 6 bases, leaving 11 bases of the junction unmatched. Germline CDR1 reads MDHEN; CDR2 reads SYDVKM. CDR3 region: CASRLYGQEGHF. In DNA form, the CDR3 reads TGTGCCAGCAGGCTTTATGGACAGGAAGGGCATTTT.

CDR3 coding DNA: TGTGCCACCCATAGCGGGGGCGTAAATGAGCAGTTCTTC. Encoded protein: CATHSGGVNEQFF. This chain joins TRBV19 and TRBJ2-1; 9 nucleotides match TRBD2. The CDR3 has 13 residues. Trimming at V came to 10 bases and at J to 7 bases, leaving 8 bases not matched to a gene. Germline CDR1 reads LNHDA; CDR2 reads SQIVND (reference sequence).

The CDR3 sequence is CATSDPLSRPGGETQYF. The CDR3 DNA reads as TGTGCCACCAGTGACCCCCTTTCCCGACCGGGGGGGGAGACCCAGTACTTC. This chain links TRBV24-1 with TRBJ2-5; 8 bases align to TRBD2. Germline trimming cut 4 bases from V and 5 bases from J; bases unmatched to any gene: 14. CDR3 length equals 17 residues. Germline V gives CDR1 KGHDR, CDR2 SFDVKD.

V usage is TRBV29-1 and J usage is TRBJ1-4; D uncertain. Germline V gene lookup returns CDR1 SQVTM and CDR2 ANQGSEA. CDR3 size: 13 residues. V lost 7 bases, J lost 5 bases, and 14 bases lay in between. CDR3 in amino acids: CSAYKERNEKLFF. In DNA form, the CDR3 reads TGCAGCGCCTACAAGGAGAGAAATGAAAAACTGTTTTTT.

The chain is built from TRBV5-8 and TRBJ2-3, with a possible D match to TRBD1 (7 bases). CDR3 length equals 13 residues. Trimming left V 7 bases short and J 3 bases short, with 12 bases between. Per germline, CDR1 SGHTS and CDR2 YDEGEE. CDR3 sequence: CASLQGRTDTQYF. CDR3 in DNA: TGTGCCAGCCTACAGGGGAGGACAGATACGCAGTATTTT.

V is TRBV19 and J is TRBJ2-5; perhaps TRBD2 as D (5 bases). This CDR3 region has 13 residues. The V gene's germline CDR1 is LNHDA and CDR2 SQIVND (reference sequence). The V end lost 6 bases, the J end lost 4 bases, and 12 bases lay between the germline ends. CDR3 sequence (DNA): TGTGCCAGTAGCACCGTTCGGGGAGAGACCCAGTACTTC. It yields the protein CASSTVRGETQYF.

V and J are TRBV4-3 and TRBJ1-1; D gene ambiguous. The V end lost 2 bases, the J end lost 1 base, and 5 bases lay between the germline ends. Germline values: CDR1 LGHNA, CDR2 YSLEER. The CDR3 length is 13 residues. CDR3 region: CASSQRGNTEAFF. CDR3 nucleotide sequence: TGCGCCAGCAGCCAACGAGGGAACACTGAAGCTTTCTTT.

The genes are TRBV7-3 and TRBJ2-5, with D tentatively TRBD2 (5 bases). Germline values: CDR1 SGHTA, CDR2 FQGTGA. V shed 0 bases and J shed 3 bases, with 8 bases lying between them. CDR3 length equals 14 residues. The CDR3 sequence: CASSLTPEEETQYF. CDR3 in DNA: TGTGCCAGCAGCTTAACGCCGGAGGAAGAGACCCAGTACTTC.

CDR3 amino acids: CASSPERYNEQFF. For the CDR3, the DNA is TGTGCCAGCAGCCCCGAGAGGTACAATGAGCAGTTCTTC. J is TRBJ2-1 and V is TRBV11-2; D not resolved. The CDR3 has 13 residues. V dropped 5 bases and J dropped 4 bases, with 9 bases sitting between them. Germline loops: CDR1 SGHAT, CDR2 FQNNGV. The variable domain in full, completed from reference TRBV11-2 and TRBJ2-1, reads EAGVAQSPRYKIIEKRQSVAFWCNPISGHATLYWYQQILGQGPKLLIQFQNNGVVDDSQLPKDRFSAERLKGVDSTLKIQPAKLEDSAVYLCASSPERYNEQFFGPGTRLTVL.

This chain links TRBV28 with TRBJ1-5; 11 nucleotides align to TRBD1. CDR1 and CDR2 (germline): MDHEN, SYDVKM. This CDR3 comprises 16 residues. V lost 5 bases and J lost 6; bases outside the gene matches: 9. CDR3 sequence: CASSGMGQGEGQPQHF. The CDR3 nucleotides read TGTGCCAGCAGTGGGATGGGACAGGGGGAAGGTCAGCCCCAGCATTTT.

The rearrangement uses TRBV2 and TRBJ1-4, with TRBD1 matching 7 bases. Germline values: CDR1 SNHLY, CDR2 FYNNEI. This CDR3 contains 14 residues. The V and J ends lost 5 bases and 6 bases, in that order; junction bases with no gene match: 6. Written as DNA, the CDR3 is TGTGCCAGCAGTCGACAGGGCGGCGATGAAAAACTGTTTTTT. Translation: CASSRQGGDEKLFF.

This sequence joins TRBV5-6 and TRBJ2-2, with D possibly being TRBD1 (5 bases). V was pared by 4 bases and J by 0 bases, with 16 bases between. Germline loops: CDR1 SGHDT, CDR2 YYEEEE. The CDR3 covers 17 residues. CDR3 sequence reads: CASSPSNWGTNTGELFF. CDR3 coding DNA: TGTGCCAGCAGCCCAAGCAATTGGGGCACGAACACCGGGGAGCTGTTTTTT.

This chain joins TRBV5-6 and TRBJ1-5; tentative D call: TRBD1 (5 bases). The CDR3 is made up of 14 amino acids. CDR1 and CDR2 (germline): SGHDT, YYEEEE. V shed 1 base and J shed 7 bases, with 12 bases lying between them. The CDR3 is CASSLRGEGQPQHF. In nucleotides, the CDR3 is TGTGCCAGCAGCTTGAGAGGGGAGGGACAGCCCCAGCATTTT.

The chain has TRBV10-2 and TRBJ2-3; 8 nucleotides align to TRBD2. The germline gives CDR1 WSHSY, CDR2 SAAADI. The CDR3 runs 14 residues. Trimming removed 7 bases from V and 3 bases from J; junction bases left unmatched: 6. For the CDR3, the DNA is TGCGCCAGCAATCGCGGGGGGTGGACAGATACGCAGTATTTT. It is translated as CASNRGGWTDTQYF.

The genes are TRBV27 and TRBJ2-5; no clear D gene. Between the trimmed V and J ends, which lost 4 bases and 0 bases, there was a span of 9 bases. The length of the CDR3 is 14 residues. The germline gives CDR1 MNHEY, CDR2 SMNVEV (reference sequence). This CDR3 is CASSSRLYQETQYF. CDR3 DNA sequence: TGTGCCAGCAGTTCCCGACTGTACCAAGAGACCCAGTACTTC.

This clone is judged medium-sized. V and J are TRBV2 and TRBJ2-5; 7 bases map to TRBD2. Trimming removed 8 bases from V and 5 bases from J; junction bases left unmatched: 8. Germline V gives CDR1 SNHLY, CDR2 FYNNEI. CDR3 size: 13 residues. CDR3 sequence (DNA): TGTGCCAGCTGTGGAGGGCGGGGGGAGACCCAGTACTTC. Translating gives CASCGGRGETQYF.

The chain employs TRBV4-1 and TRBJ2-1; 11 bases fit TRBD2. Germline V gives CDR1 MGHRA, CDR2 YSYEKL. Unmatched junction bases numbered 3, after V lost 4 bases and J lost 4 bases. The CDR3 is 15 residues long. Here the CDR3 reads CASSPLAGAYNEQFF. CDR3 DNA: TGCGCCAGCAGCCCACTAGCGGGGGCTTACAATGAGCAGTTCTTC.

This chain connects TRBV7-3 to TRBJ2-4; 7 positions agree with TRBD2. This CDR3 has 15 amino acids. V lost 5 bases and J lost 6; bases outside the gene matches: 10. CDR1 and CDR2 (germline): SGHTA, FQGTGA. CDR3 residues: CASSPQGGVGNIQYF. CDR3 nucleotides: TGTGCCAGCAGCCCCCAGGGAGGGGTTGGAAACATTCAGTACTTC.

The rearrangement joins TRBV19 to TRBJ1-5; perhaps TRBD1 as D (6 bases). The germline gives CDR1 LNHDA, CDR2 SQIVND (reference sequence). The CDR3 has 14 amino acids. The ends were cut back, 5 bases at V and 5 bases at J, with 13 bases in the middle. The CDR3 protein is CASSLQGQDQPQHF. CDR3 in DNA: TGTGCCAGTAGTCTACAGGGTCAAGATCAGCCCCAGCATTTT.

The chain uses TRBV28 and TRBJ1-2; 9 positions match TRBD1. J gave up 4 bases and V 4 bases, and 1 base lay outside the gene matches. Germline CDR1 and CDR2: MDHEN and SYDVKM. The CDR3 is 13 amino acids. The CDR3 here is CASSWGQGYGYTF. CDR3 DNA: TGTGCCAGCAGTTGGGGACAGGGCTATGGCTACACCTTC.

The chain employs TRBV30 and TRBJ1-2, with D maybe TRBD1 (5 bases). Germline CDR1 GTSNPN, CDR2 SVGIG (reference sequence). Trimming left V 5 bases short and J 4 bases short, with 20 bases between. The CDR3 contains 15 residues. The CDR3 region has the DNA TGTGCCTGGGGGGGTAGAGGGCCTCGGGGCTATGGCTACACCTTC. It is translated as CAWGGRGPRGYGYTF.